One and the same sample provided the 26 T cell receptor beta chains below, sequenced in a study of blood T cell repertoires in COVID-19. Clones were sequenced by immunoSEQ multiplex PCR, and TCRdb holds only the in-frame ones, with some missing. In the table there are around 270,000 clones, 85% to 90% of which are singletons. The material sequenced was peripheral blood. The receptors come from a woman aged 55-75 years with COVID-19, enrolled during active disease.

CDR3 sequence reads: CASTRQGLGYEQYF. The CDR3 DNA follows: TGTGCCAGCACTCGACAGGGGTTGGGCTACGAGCAGTACTTC. J is TRBJ2-7 and V is TRBV28, with 8 bases that match TRBD1. Germline CDR1 reads MDHEN; CDR2 reads SYDVKM. The CDR3 length is 14 residues. Losses at the gene ends were 7 bases for V and 3 bases for J; bases not matched to a gene: 8.

V gene TRBV7-9 combines with J gene TRBJ2-1; 9 positions match TRBD2. Looked up from germline, CDR1 is SEHNR and CDR2 is FQNEAQ (reference sequence). The CDR3 is 15 residues long. J was trimmed by 9 bases and V by 5 bases; bases with no gene match: 11. CDR3 residues: CASSLGTSFGSEQFF. The DNA for the CDR3 is TGTGCCAGCAGCCTCGGGACTAGCTTTGGGAGTGAGCAGTTCTTC.

CDR3 region: CASSLTGFPYGYTF. The CDR3 DNA is TGTGCCAGCAGCTTGACAGGGTTCCCCTATGGCTACACCTTC. V is TRBV3-1 (or the pseudogene TRBV3-2) and J is TRBJ1-2; TRBD1 matches at 7 bases. V trimming: 5 bases; J trimming: 4 bases; junction bases outside the gene matches: 7. Germline V gene data show CDR1 as LGHDT and CDR2 as YNNKEL (reference sequence). The CDR3 covers 14 residues.

The rearrangement uses TRBV5-1 and TRBJ2-1; 11 bases are a match to TRBD2. This CDR3 has 16 amino acids. V lost 0 bases and J lost 5; bases outside the gene matches: 4. The germline gives CDR1 SGHRS, CDR2 YFSETQ. The CDR3 DNA reads as TGCGCCAGCAGCTTGGAGGGACTAGCGGCAAACAATGAGCAGTTCTTC. Translation: CASSLEGLAANNEQFF.

The genes are TRBV24-1 and TRBJ2-7; 8 positions agree with TRBD2. The CDR3 covers 13 residues. With 6 bases clipped from V and 0 bases from J, the junction kept 0 bases outside the gene matches. Germline CDR1 and CDR2: KGHDR and SFDVKD. The CDR3 DNA reads TGTGCCACCAGTAGCGGGAGCTCCTACGAGCAGTACTTC. This translates into CATSSGSSYEQYF.

V gene TRBV25-1 combines with J gene TRBJ2-1; D remains unclear. Trimming left V 0 bases short and J 7 bases short, with 7 bases between. The CDR3 length is 13 residues. Germline-derived CDR1 and CDR2 are MGHDK and SYGVNS. CDR3 loop: CASSEYPRNEQFF. Written as DNA, the CDR3 is TGTGCCAGCAGTGAATATCCCAGGAATGAGCAGTTCTTC.

The chain joins TRBV29-1 to TRBJ1-1; weak D call: TRBD1 (6 bases). This CDR3 spans 12 amino acids. V was trimmed by 6 bases and J by 1 base, leaving 9 bases between them. Germline values: CDR1 SQVTM, CDR2 ANQGSEA. CDR3 protein: CSVAQGNTEAFF. CDR3 sequence (DNA): TGCAGCGTGGCACAGGGGAACACTGAAGCTTTCTTT.

The rearrangement links TRBV20-1 to TRBJ2-5; 8 bases fit TRBD1. CDR3 length: 17 residues. With V trimmed by 3 bases and J by 5 bases, 17 bases remained unmatched. Germline loops: CDR1 DFQATT, CDR2 SNEGSKA (reference sequence). For the CDR3, the DNA is TGCAGTGCTAGTAGGTCCGCAGGGGGCCCTGACGGGGAGACCCAGTACTTC. It yields the protein CSASRSAGGPDGETQYF.

V usage is TRBV6-7 and J usage is TRBJ1-5; D not certain. TRBV6-7 is an ORF for which the function is uncertain. Trimming shortened V by 2 bases and J by 4 bases, and 15 bases separated the two germline ends. The CDR3 totals 16 residues. The CDR3 region is CASSYAGGLRNQPQHF. The CDR3 DNA reads TGTGCCAGCAGTTACGCCGGAGGGTTAAGGAATCAGCCCCAGCATTTT.

This chain uses TRBV18 with TRBJ2-7, with D possibly being TRBD1 (6 bases). The ends were cut back, 1 base at V and 2 bases at J, with 9 bases in the middle. The germline V gene encodes CDR1 KGHSH and CDR2 LQKENI. CDR3 length equals 14 residues. The DNA of the CDR3 is TGTGCCAGCTCACCACTCGGGACACCCTACGAGCAGTACTTC. It yields the protein CASSPLGTPYEQYF.

This clone was detected many times. J is TRBJ2-3 and V is TRBV6-4, with D possibly matching TRBD1 (6 bases). The V end was cut by 0 bases, the J end by 1 base, with 14 bases between. Germline loops: CDR1 MRHNA, CDR2 SNTAGT. This CDR3 is 17 amino acids long. This CDR3 reads CASSDSLSAGGTDTQYF. Written as DNA, the CDR3 is TGTGCCAGCAGTGACTCGCTTTCCGCAGGGGGCACAGATACGCAGTATTTT.

The chain employs TRBV18 and TRBJ2-6; D possibly corresponds to TRBD2 (6 bases). Trimming removed 1 base from V and 2 bases from J, with 9 bases in between. This CDR3 has 16 amino acids. Germline V lookup: CDR1 KGHSH, CDR2 LQKENI. For the CDR3, the DNA is TGTGCCAGCTCACCACGGTGGGAGGCTGGGGCCAACGTCCTGACTTTC. Protein: CASSPRWEAGANVLTF.

This clone was counted a few times. The chain carries TRBV4-3 and TRBJ1-2; D is undetermined. Germline V gene sequence: CDR1 LGHNA, CDR2 YSLEER. CDR3 length: 13 amino acids. V dropped 4 bases and J dropped 4 bases, with 10 bases sitting between them. In DNA form, the CDR3 reads TGCGCCAGCAGCCCTAATGAGGGCTATGGCTACACCTTC. Protein: CASSPNEGYGYTF.

Note on this clone: This CDR3 is also generated by other DNA sequences in the sample. The chain uses TRBV5-1 and TRBJ2-7; 11 bases map to TRBD2. V shed 7 bases and J 1 base; nucleotides not matched to a gene: 1. Germline V gene sequence: CDR1 SGHRS, CDR2 YFSETQ. The CDR3 loop spans 13 amino acids. CDR3 amino acids: CASRLAGSYEQYF. The DNA for the CDR3 is TGCGCCAGCCGACTAGCGGGATCCTACGAGCAGTACTTC.

This clone appeared a few times. This chain links TRBV10-3 with TRBJ2-7, with D perhaps matching TRBD1 (5 bases). CDR3 length: 13 amino acids. Trimming took 2 bases from V and 1 from J, leaving 6 bases between them. Germline V gives CDR1 ENHRY, CDR2 SYGVKD. The CDR3 nucleotides are TGTGCCATCAGTGAGGCAGGGTCCTACGAGCAGTACTTC. Translating gives CAISEAGSYEQYF.

The sample holds one count of this clone. The chain is built from TRBV5-1 and TRBJ1-1; no firm D call. Germline CDR1 reads SGHRS; CDR2 reads YFSETQ. The CDR3 runs to 16 residues. V gave up 0 bases and J gave up 7 bases, with 19 bases separating them. This CDR3 is CASSLVYSAGVGEAFF. CDR3 sequence (DNA): TGCGCCAGCAGCTTGGTTTATTCGGCAGGTGTTGGTGAAGCTTTCTTT. Looking up the rest from reference TRBV5-1 and TRBJ1-1 gives the full variable domain: KAGVTQTPRYLIKTRGQQVTLSCSPISGHRSVSWYQQTPGQGLQFLFEYFSETQRNKGNFPGRFSGRQFSNSRSEMNVSTLELGDSALYLCASSLVYSAGVGEAFFGQGTRLTVV.

Only one count was recorded for this clone. V usage is TRBV28 and J usage is TRBJ2-3, with D tentatively TRBD2 (6 bases). The CDR3 runs to 14 residues. Trimming removed 6 bases from V and 1 base from J, with 11 bases in between. Germline V gives CDR1 MDHEN, CDR2 SYDVKM. The CDR3 here is CASSVGGGTDTQYF. The CDR3 bases are TGTGCCAGCAGCGTGGGAGGCGGCACAGATACGCAGTATTTT.

J is TRBJ2-2 and V is TRBV19; tentative D call: TRBD1 (5 bases). Per germline, CDR1 LNHDA and CDR2 SQIVND (reference sequence). The CDR3 is 14 amino acids. The germline V and J ends were trimmed by 7 bases and 8 bases, with 17 bases remaining between them. DNA for the CDR3: TGTGCCAGTACCCAAACAGGCACCGGGGGGGAGCTGTTTTTT. Its protein is CASTQTGTGGELFF.

This clone was detected a few times. The chain couples TRBV7-8 to TRBJ2-2; 9 nucleotides align to TRBD2. Germline values: CDR1 SGHVS, CDR2 FQNEAQ. The CDR3 is 17 amino acids. V shed 7 bases and J 1 base; nucleotides not matched to a gene: 10. CDR3 nucleotides: TGTGCCAGCATCCCCTTTGGTAGCGGGGGGAACACCGGGGAGCTGTTTTTT. Translating it yields CASIPFGSGGNTGELFF.

V and J are TRBV5-4 and TRBJ2-1, with 8 bases that match TRBD2. Germline CDR1 reads SGHNT; CDR2 reads YYREEE (reference sequence). The J segment lost 5 bases and the V segment lost 0 bases, leaving 1 base of the junction unmatched. The CDR3 is 14 amino acids. The chain's CDR3 is CASSLGGRNNEQFF. The CDR3 DNA follows: TGTGCCAGCAGCTTGGGCGGGAGGAACAATGAGCAGTTCTTC.

The V gene is TRBV7-2, the J gene TRBJ2-3; D perhaps matches TRBD1 (5 bases). Germline CDR1 is SGHTA and CDR2 is FQGNSA. CDR3 length: 15 residues. V lost 4 bases and J lost 0, with 11 bases in between. The CDR3 here is CASSSTVLSTDTQYF. For the CDR3, the DNA is TGTGCCAGCAGCTCGACAGTCCTTAGCACAGATACGCAGTATTTT.

This chain links TRBV11-2 with TRBJ2-1; 7 positions agree with TRBD1. Per germline, CDR1 SGHAT and CDR2 FQNNGV. The CDR3 has 15 amino acids. V lost 4 bases and J lost 5; bases outside the gene matches: 8. The chain's CDR3 is CASSSLGTANNEQFF. The CDR3 bases are TGTGCCAGCAGCTCTCTTGGGACAGCCAACAATGAGCAGTTCTTC.

The chain's CDR3 is CASSLSGGGSHEQFF. The CDR3 DNA follows: TGTGCCAGCAGTTTATCGGGGGGAGGGTCACATGAGCAGTTCTTC. The V and J genes are TRBV28 and TRBJ2-1, with TRBD2 identical over 7 bases. The length of the CDR3 is 15 residues. Unmatched junction bases numbered 8, after V lost 1 base and J lost 8 bases. Germline V CDR1 and CDR2: MDHEN, SYDVKM.

V gene TRBV3-1 (or the pseudogene TRBV3-2) combines with J gene TRBJ1-1, with TRBD1 matching 7 bases. Looked up from germline, CDR1 is LGHDT and CDR2 is YNNKEL (reference sequence). The J segment lost 4 bases and the V segment lost 4 bases, leaving 6 bases of the junction unmatched. This CDR3 comprises 14 residues. CDR3 in amino acids: CASSLNRGSTEAFF. The CDR3 bases are TGTGCCAGCAGCCTAAACAGGGGATCCACTGAAGCTTTCTTT.

V is TRBV18 and J is TRBJ1-1, with 9 bases aligning to TRBD1. The CDR3 runs to 13 residues. After removal of 3 bases from V and 7 bases from J, the junction contained 3 bases not matched to a gene. Germline CDR1 and CDR2: KGHSH and LQKENI. The CDR3 loop reads CASSPDRGDEAFF. The CDR3 DNA is TGTGCCAGCTCACCCGACAGGGGGGATGAAGCTTTCTTT.

V and J are TRBV6-5 and TRBJ1-4; D is unclear. The CDR3 is 13 amino acids. Trimming shortened V by 6 bases and J by 6 bases, and 11 bases separated the two germline ends. Germline V CDR1 and CDR2: MNHEY, SVGAGI. The CDR3 reads CASRQNSDEKLFF. The CDR3 DNA reads as TGTGCCAGCAGACAGAACTCTGATGAAAAACTGTTTTTT.